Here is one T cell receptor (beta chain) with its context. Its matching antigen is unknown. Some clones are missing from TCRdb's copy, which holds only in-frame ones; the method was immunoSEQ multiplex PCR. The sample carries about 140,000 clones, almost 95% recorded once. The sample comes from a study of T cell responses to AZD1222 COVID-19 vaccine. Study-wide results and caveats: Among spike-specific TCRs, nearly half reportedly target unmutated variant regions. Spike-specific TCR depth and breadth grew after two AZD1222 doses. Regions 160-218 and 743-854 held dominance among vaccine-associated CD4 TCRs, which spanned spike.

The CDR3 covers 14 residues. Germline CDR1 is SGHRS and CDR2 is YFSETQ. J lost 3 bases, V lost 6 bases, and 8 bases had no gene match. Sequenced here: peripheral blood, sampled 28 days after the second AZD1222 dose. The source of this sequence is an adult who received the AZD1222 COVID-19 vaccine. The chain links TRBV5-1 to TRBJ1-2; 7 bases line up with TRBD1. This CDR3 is CASTLRGGDYGYTF. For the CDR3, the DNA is TGCGCCAGCACCCTCAGGGGGGGAGACTATGGCTACACCTTC.